A single sample is the source of the 22 T cell receptor beta chains below, sequenced in a study of vaccination and CD4 T cells after COVID-19. The antigens these receptors bind are not known. With the Oncomine TCR Beta short-read assay, DNA from cultured CD4+ T cells was sequenced. TCRdb reanalysed the PCR reads using MiXCR and keeps one entry per CDR3 protein. The sample comprises some 25,000 distinct CDR3 sequences, 50% to 75% of which are singletons, and about 5% rests with the top ten. As to treatment: roughly nine-day PBMC culture with coronavirus spike peptide pools or control peptides (ViraFEST assay). The sequenced sample consisted of CD4+ T cells from blood, cultured in vitro. The receptors derive from a human donor who had recovered from COVID-19.

The chain joins TRBV6-5 to TRBJ2-7; 9 bases are a match to TRBD2. The CDR3 is made up of 16 amino acids. Germline V gene lookup returns CDR1 MNHEY and CDR2 SVGAGI. Germline trimming cut 2 bases from V and 3 bases from J; bases unmatched to any gene: 8. The chain's CDR3 is CASSYMAGGAYYEQYF. As DNA, the CDR3 is TGTGCCAGCAGTTACATGGCGGGAGGGGCCTACTACGAGCAGTACTTC.

This CDR3 reads CASSLSDREGYGYTF. CDR3 in DNA: TGTGCCAGCAGCTTATCGGACAGGGAAGGCTATGGCTACACCTTC. The chain uses TRBV7-9 and TRBJ1-2, with 8 bases that match TRBD1. Germline values: CDR1 SEHNR, CDR2 FQNEAQ (reference sequence). The CDR3 contains 15 residues. The V segment lost 2 bases and the J segment 4 bases; nucleotides outside the gene matches: 6.

This sequence joins TRBV2 and TRBJ2-3, with no clear D. Germline values: CDR1 SNHLY, CDR2 FYNNEI. Trimming removed 3 bases at V and 2 bases at J, with 9 bases between. This CDR3 has 14 amino acids. Here the CDR3 reads CASSELAITDTQYF. The CDR3 nucleotides are TGTGCCAGCAGTGAGTTAGCAATCACAGATACGCAGTATTTT.

This clonotype was picked up a small number of times. The V gene is TRBV20-1, the J gene TRBJ2-5; D may be TRBD1 (6 bases). V lost 4 bases and J 1 base, leaving 13 bases between the germline ends. The CDR3 runs 14 residues. Germline CDR1 is DFQATT and CDR2 is SNEGSKA (reference sequence). CDR3 amino acids: CSANYRVGQETQYF. For the CDR3, the DNA is TGCAGTGCTAATTACAGGGTGGGCCAAGAGACCCAGTACTTC.

This clonotype was detected only a few times. The chain recombines TRBV2 with TRBJ2-5; the D call may be TRBD1 or TRBD2 (5 bases each). The germline V and J ends were trimmed by 4 bases and 6 bases, with 15 bases remaining between them. The CDR3 consists of 14 residues. CDR1 and CDR2 from the germline V gene are SNHLY and FYNNEI. CDR3 amino acids: CASSAQRGEKTQYF. The CDR3 nucleotides read TGTGCCAGCAGTGCCCAGCGAGGGGAGAAGACCCAGTACTTC.

This clonotype was seen more than once but under ten times. The chain combines TRBV2 with TRBJ1-6, with a possible D match to TRBD1 (6 bases). This CDR3 spans 14 amino acids. Trimming stripped 6 bases from V and 6 bases from J, with 12 bases between. Germline CDR1 is SNHLY and CDR2 is FYNNEI. As DNA, the CDR3 is TGTGCCAGCAGCATAGGACAGTCTAATTCACCCCTCCACTTT. Protein product: CASSIGQSNSPLHF.

This chain joins TRBV10-3 and TRBJ2-2; the D gene is possibly TRBD2 (6 bases). V lost 2 bases, J lost 7 bases, and 17 bases lay in between. The CDR3 totals 16 residues. From germline, CDR1 is ENHRY and CDR2 SYGVKD. CDR3 bases: TGTGCCATCAGTGAGGGGGACTCGCTAGGGCACGGGGAGCTGTTTTTT. It codes for CAISEGDSLGHGELFF.

There are a few counts of this clonotype. The V gene is TRBV24-1, the J gene TRBJ1-1, with D unresolved. This CDR3 contains 12 residues. V lost 5 bases and J 0 bases, leaving 3 bases between the germline ends. The germline V gene has CDR1 KGHDR and CDR2 SFDVKD. The CDR3, as DNA: TGTGCCACCAGTGGCCTGAACACTGAAGCTTTCTTT. Residues: CATSGLNTEAFF.

The V call is TRBV20-1, the J call TRBJ2-3, with 11 nucleotides matching TRBD2. Germline loops: CDR1 DFQATT, CDR2 SNEGSKA (reference sequence). The ends lost 8 bases at V and 4 bases at J; junction bases unmatched: 14. The length of the CDR3 is 16 residues. CDR3 bases: TGCAGTCATCTCAGGAGGAGACTAGCGGGACCAGATACGCAGTATTTT. The encoded protein is CSHLRRRLAGPDTQYF.

V and J are TRBV6-2 or TRBV6-3 and TRBJ2-5; tentatively, D is TRBD1 or TRBD2 (5 bases each). Germline assignment: CDR1 MNHEY and CDR2 SVGEGT. This CDR3 is 14 amino acids long. Trimming cost V 5 bases and J 2 bases, with 12 bases left between them. DNA for the CDR3: TGTGCCAGCAGTACGGGGACGGTTCAAGAGACCCAGTACTTC. Protein sequence: CASSTGTVQETQYF.

This chain links TRBV2 with TRBJ1-5; 8 bases match TRBD1. CDR3 length: 15 residues. After removal of 6 bases from V and 5 bases from J, the junction contained 9 bases not matched to a gene. Germline CDR1 SNHLY, CDR2 FYNNEI. The CDR3 DNA is TGTGCCAGCAGAGCGGACAGGGATGGGTATCAGCCCCAGCATTTT. Translating gives CASRADRDGYQPQHF.

This clonotype was detected only a few times. As DNA, the CDR3 is TGTGCCAGCAGACCTCAGACCCTGGACAATTCACCCCTCCACTTT. This encodes CASRPQTLDNSPLHF. The V call is TRBV7-2, the J call TRBJ1-6, with no clear D. The CDR3 has 15 amino acids. Looked up from germline, CDR1 is SGHTA and CDR2 is FQGNSA. V gave up 6 bases and J gave up 7 bases, with 16 bases separating them.

The rearrangement uses TRBV6-2 or TRBV6-3 and TRBJ1-2; D call uncertain. This CDR3 has 17 amino acids. V was clipped by 0 bases and J by 8 bases, with 22 bases between them. The germline V gene encodes CDR1 MNHEY and CDR2 SVGEGT. The CDR3 region has the DNA TGTGCCAGCAGTTACTCTTGGGCGTCAGACCCCCGTGGCGGCTACACCTTC. Encoded protein: CASSYSWASDPRGGYTF.

The chain is built from TRBV27 and TRBJ1-2; 12 nucleotides agree with TRBD1. CDR3 length: 15 amino acids. V trimming: 6 bases; J trimming: 2 bases; junction bases outside the gene matches: 4. Germline CDR1 and CDR2: MNHEY and SMNVEV (reference sequence). CDR3 coding DNA: TGTGCCAGCAGCCGGGACAGGGGGCCCAACTATGGCTACACCTTC. Translating gives CASSRDRGPNYGYTF.

The chain recombines TRBV20-1 with TRBJ2-1, with 8 bases lining up with TRBD2. J lost 6 bases, V lost 0 bases, and 10 bases had no gene match. This CDR3 region has 16 residues. The germline CDR1 and CDR2 sequences are DFQATT and SNEGSKA (reference sequence). The CDR3 is CSARDLQRELGNEQFF. CDR3 DNA: TGCAGTGCTAGAGATTTACAGCGGGAGCTTGGCAATGAGCAGTTCTTC.

This clonotype was observed a few times. This sequence joins TRBV20-1 and TRBJ2-6; tentatively, D is TRBD1 (5 bases). The CDR3 has 16 residues. Germline CDR1 reads DFQATT; CDR2 reads SNEGSKA (reference sequence). The germline V and J ends were trimmed by 5 bases and 4 bases, with 18 bases remaining between them. DNA for the CDR3: TGCAGTGCTGACTTAGGCAGGGTAGCCGGGGCCAACGTCCTGACTTTC. As protein: CSADLGRVAGANVLTF.

This chain connects TRBV20-1 to TRBJ2-5; weak D call: TRBD1 (6 bases). The CDR3 extends over 15 amino acids. Trimming took 2 bases from V and 9 from J, leaving 22 bases between them. Germline loops: CDR1 DFQATT, CDR2 SNEGSKA (reference sequence). The CDR3 region has the DNA TGCAGTGCTAGACCGACAGGCCGCGAGGGGTTTCCCCAGTACTTC. It codes for CSARPTGREGFPQYF.

This rearrangement joins TRBV9 to TRBJ2-2; 7 bases line up with TRBD2. The CDR3 consists of 16 residues. Trimming took 4 bases from V and 1 from J; bases not matched to a gene: 7. Germline CDR1 and CDR2: SGDLS and YYNGEE. CDR3 DNA sequence: TGTGCCAGCAGCCCACACCGCGGGAGGAACACCGGGGAGCTGTTTTTT. Encoded protein: CASSPHRGRNTGELFF. Together with reference TRBV9 and TRBJ2-2, the CDR3 gives the full variable domain: DSGVTQTPKHLITATGQRVTLRCSPRSGDLSVYWYQQSLDQGLQFLIQYYNGEERAKGNILERFSAQQFPDLHSELNLSSLELGDSALYFCASSPHRGRNTGELFFGEGSRLTVL.

This clonotype was detected a few times. V is TRBV7-7 and J is TRBJ2-2; D remains unclear. Germline V CDR1 and CDR2: SSHAT, FNYEAQ (reference sequence). V shed 5 bases and J shed 2 bases, with 6 bases lying between them. This CDR3 comprises 13 residues. CDR3 region: CASSPDNTGELFF. The CDR3 DNA sequence: TGTGCCAGCAGCCCGGACAACACCGGGGAGCTGTTTTTT. Combining the CDR3 with reference TRBV7-7 and TRBJ2-2 gives the whole variable domain GAGVSQSPRYKVTKRGQDVTLRCDPISSHATLYWYQQALGQGPEFLTYFNYEAQPDKSGLPSDRFSAERPEGSISTLTIQRTEQRDSAMYRCASSPDNTGELFFGEGSRLTVL.

The rearrangement joins TRBV7-2 to TRBJ2-5; D remains ambiguous. The V gene's germline CDR1 is SGHTA and CDR2 FQGNSA. Trimming pared 0 bases from V and 4 bases from J, leaving 6 bases between. This CDR3 is 13 amino acids long. The CDR3 coding sequence is TGTGCCAGCAGCTTAGCGTATGGAGAGACCCAGTACTTC. This gives the protein CASSLAYGETQYF.

This chain joins TRBV20-1 and TRBJ2-5; D is ambiguous. This CDR3 contains 13 residues. Germline V gives CDR1 DFQATT, CDR2 SNEGSKA (reference sequence). The V end lost 1 base, the J end lost 3 bases, and 9 bases lay between the germline ends. DNA for the CDR3: TGCAGTGCTAGAGTTTACCAGGAAGAGACCCAGTACTTC. Protein product: CSARVYQEETQYF.

This clonotype came up a few times. The V and J genes are TRBV11-2 and TRBJ1-1; 10 bases map to TRBD1. The V and J ends lost 3 bases and 4 bases, in that order; junction bases with no gene match: 5. In germline, CDR1 is SGHAT, CDR2 FQNNGV. The CDR3 is made up of 15 amino acids. In DNA, the CDR3 is TGTGCCAGCAGCTTTACGGGACAGGGGTTCACTGAAGCTTTCTTT. Translated: CASSFTGQGFTEAFF.